This T cell receptor beta chain was sequenced for a study of Graves' ophthalmopathy and Graves' hyperthyroidism. General study findings and limits: A roughly 80% specificity and around 90% sensitivity were achieved by a 13-signature model that separated ophthalmopathy from stable hyperthyroidism. Blood repertoires reportedly contained most expanded thyroid clonotypes above 0.001 frequency.

Amplification from RNA transcripts yielded the TCR beta CDR3 regions. Investigators did first-round RT-PCR with HTBI primers, then second-round multiplex PCR. TCRdb re-called the multiplex PCR reads through MiXCR, storing one row per CDR3 protein. This repertoire shows hundreds of thousands of distinct CDR3 sequences, under 25% found once; its top ten account for roughly 3%. About this clonotype itself: The antigen is unknown.

The length of the CDR3 is 17 residues. Germline V gene lookup returns CDR1 LGHDT and CDR2 YNNKEL (reference sequence). V was pared by 0 bases and J by 4 bases, with 11 bases of the junction left unmatched. What was sequenced was peripheral blood. The chain joins TRBV3-1 to TRBJ1-2, with TRBD1 identical over 7 bases. The sequence was obtained from a woman between 18 and 29 years old with stable Graves' hyperthyroidism. The CDR3 reads CASSQDGGYRDSYGYTF. Here the CDR3 DNA reads TGTGCCAGCAGCCAAGATGGGGGTTACCGGGACAGCTATGGCTACACCTTC.